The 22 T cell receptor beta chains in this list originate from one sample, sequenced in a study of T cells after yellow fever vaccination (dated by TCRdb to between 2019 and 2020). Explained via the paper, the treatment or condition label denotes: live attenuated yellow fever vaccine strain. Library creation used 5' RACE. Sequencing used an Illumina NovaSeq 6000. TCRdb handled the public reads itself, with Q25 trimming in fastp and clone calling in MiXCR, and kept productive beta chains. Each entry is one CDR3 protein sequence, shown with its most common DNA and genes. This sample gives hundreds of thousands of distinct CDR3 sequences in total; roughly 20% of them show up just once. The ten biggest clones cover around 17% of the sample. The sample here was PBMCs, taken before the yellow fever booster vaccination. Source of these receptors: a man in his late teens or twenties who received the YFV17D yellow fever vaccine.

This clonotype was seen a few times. CDR3 amino acids: CASNKASGGRNEQYF. DNA for the CDR3: TGTGCCAGCAATAAGGCTAGCGGGGGGCGTAACGAGCAGTACTTC. V is TRBV4-2 and J is TRBJ2-7; 11 nucleotides align to TRBD2. The J segment lost 5 bases and the V segment lost 7 bases, leaving 10 bases of the junction unmatched. CDR1 is LGHNA and CDR2 is YNFKEQ in the germline V gene. The CDR3 sequence is 15 residues long.

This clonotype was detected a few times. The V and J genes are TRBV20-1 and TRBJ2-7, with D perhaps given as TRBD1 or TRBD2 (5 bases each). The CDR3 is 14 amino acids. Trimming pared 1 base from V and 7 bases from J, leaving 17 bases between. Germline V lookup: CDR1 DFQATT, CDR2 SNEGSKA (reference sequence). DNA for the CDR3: TGCAGTGCTAGAGGCCTGTTCGGGGCGGAGGAGCAGTACTTC. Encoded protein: CSARGLFGAEEQYF.

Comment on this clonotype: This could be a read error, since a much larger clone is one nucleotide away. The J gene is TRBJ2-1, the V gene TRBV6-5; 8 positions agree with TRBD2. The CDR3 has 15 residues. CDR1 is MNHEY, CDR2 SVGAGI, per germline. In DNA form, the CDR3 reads TGTGACAGCAGTCAAGGGACTAGTCGAGGGAATGAGCAGTTCTTC. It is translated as CDSSQGTSRGNEQFF.

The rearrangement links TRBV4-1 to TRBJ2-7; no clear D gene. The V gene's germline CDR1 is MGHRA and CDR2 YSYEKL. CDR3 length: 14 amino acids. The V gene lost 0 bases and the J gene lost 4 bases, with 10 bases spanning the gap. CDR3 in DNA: TGCGCCAGCAGCCAAGATTGGGTGAGGTACGAGCAGTACGTC. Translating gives CASSQDWVRYEQYV.

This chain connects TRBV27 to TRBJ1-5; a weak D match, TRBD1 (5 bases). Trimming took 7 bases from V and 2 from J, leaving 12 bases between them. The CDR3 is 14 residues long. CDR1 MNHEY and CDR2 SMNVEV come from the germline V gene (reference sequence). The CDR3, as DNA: TGTGCCAGCACTCCAGGGTTTGGCAATCAGCCCCAGCATTTT. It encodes CASTPGFGNQPQHF.

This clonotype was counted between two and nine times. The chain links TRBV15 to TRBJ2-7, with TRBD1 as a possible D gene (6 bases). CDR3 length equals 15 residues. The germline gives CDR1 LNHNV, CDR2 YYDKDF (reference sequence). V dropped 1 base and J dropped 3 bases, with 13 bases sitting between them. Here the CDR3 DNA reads TGTGCCACCAGCAGAGGTAGGGGGAATAACTACGAGCAGTACGTC. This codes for CATSRGRGNNYEQYV.

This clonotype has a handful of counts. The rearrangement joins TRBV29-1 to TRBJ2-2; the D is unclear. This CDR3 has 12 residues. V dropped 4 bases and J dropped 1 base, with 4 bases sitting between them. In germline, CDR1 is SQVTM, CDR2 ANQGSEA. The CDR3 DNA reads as TGCAGCGTTGCCGAGAACACCGGGGAGCTGTTTTTT. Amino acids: CSVAENTGELFF.

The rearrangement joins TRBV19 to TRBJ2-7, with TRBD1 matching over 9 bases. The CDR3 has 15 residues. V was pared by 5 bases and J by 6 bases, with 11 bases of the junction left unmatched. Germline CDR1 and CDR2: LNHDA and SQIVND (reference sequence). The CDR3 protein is CASSGLNRGLSEQYF. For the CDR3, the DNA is TGTGCCAGTAGTGGATTAAACAGGGGGCTGAGCGAGCAGTACTTC.

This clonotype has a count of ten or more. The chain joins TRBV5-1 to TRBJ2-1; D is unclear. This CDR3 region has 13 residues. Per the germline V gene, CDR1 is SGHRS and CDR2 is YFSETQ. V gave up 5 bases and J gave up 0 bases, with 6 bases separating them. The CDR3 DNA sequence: TGCGCCAGCAGTAAGAGCTCCTACAATGAGCAGTTCTTC. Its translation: CASSKSSYNEQFF. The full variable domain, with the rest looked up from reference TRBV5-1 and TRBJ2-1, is KAGVTQTPRYLIKTRGQQVTLSCSPISGHRSVSWYQQTPGQGLQFLFEYFSETQRNKGNFPGRFSGRQFSNSRSEMNVSTLELGDSALYLCASSKSSYNEQFFGPGTRLTVL.

In DNA, the CDR3 is TGTGCCAGTAGGCTAAACACTCAAGAGACCCAGTACTTC. Translating it yields CASRLNTQETQYF. The gene calls are TRBV19 and TRBJ2-5; D call uncertain. The CDR3 totals 13 residues. Trimming took off 6 bases at V and 2 bases at J, with 10 bases between the two ends. Per germline, CDR1 LNHDA and CDR2 SQIVND (reference sequence).

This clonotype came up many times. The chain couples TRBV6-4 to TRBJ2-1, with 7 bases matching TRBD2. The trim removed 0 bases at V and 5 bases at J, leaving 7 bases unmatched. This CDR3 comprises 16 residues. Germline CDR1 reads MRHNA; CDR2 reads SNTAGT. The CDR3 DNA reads TGTGCCAGCAGTGACTCCGCTGGCGGGGGAAACAATGAGCAGTTCTTC. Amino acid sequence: CASSDSAGGGNNEQFF.

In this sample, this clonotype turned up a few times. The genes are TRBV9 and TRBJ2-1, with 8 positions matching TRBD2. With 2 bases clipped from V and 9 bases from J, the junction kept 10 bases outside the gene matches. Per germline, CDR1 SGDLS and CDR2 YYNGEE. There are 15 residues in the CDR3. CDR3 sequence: CASSVRLAPGGEQFF. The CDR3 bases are TGTGCCAGCAGCGTCCGACTAGCGCCTGGGGGTGAGCAGTTCTTC.

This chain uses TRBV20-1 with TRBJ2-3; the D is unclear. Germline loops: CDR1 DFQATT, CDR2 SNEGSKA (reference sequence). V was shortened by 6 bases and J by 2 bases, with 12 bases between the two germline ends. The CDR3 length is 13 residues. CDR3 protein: CSAPPQLTDTQYF. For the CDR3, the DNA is TGCAGTGCCCCGCCTCAGCTCACAGATACGCAGTATTTT.

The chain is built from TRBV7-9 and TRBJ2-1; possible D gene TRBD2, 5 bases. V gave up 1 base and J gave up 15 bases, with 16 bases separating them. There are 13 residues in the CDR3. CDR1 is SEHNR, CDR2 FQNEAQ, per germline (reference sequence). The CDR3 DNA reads TGTGCCAGCAGCTTAGTTATCGTCCAGGAGGCGTTCTTC. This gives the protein CASSLVIVQEAFF. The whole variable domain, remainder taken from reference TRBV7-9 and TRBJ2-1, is DTGVSQNPRHKITKRGQNVTFRCDPISEHNRLYWYRQTLGQGPEFLTYFQNEAQLEKSRLLSDRFSAERPKGSFSTLEIQRTEQGDSAMYLCASSLVIVQEAFFGPGTRLTVL.

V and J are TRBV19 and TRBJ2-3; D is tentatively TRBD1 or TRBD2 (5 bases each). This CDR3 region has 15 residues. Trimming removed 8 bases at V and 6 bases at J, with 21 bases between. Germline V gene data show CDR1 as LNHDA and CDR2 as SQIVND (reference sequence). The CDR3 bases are TGTGCCAGTGGGAGAGGACTGACCTCAGGGGATACGCAGTATTTT. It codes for CASGRGLTSGDTQYF.

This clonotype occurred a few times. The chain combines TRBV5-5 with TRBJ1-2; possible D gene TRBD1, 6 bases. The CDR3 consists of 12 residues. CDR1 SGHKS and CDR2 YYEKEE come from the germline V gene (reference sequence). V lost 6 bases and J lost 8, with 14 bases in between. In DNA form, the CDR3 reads TGTGCCAGCACCGACAGGTTTGAAGGCTACACCTTC. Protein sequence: CASTDRFEGYTF. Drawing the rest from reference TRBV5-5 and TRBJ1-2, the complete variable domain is DAGVTQSPTHLIKTRGQQVTLRCSPISGHKSVSWYQQVLGQGPQFIFQYYEKEERGRGNFPDRFSARQFPNYSSELNVNALLLGDSALYLCASTDRFEGYTFGSGTRLTVV.

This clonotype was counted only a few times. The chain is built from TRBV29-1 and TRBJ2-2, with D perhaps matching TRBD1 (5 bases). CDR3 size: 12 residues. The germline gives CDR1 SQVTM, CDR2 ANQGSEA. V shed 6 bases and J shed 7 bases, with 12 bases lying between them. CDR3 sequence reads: CSVVTEIGELFF. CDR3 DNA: TGCAGCGTGGTGACAGAAATCGGGGAGCTGTTTTTT.

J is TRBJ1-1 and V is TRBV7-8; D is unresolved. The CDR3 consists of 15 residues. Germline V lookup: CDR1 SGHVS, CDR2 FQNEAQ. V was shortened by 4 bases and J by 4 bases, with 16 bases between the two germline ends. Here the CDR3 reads CASSSWREVGTEAFF. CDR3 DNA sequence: TGTGCCAGCAGCTCGTGGCGGGAAGTGGGCACTGAAGCTTTCTTT. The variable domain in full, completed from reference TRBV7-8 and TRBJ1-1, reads GAGVSQSPRYKVAKRGQDVALRCDPISGHVSLFWYQQALGQGPEFLTYFQNEAQLDKSGLPSDRFFAERPEGSVSTLKIQRTQQEDSAVYLCASSSWREVGTEAFFGQGTRLTVV.

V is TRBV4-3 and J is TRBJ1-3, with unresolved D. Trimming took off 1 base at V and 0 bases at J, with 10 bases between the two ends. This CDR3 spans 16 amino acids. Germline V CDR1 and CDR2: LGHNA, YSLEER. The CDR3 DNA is TGCGCCAGCAGCCAAGCTCAGCTTGCCTCTGGAAACACCATATATTTT. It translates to CASSQAQLASGNTIYF.

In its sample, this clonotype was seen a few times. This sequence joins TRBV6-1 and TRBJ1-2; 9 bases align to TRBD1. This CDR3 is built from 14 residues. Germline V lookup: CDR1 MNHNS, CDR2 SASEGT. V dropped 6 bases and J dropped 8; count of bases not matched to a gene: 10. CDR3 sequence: CASSDSYRGRGYTF. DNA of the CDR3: TGTGCCAGCAGCGATTCTTACAGGGGGCGCGGCTACACCTTC.

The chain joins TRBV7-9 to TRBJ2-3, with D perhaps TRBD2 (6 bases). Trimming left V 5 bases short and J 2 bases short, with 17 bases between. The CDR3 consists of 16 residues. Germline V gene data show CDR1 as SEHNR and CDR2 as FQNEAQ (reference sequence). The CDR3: CASSPRGKRVTDTQYF. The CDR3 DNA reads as TGTGCCAGCAGCCCCCGGGGGAAGAGGGTCACAGATACGCAGTATTTT.

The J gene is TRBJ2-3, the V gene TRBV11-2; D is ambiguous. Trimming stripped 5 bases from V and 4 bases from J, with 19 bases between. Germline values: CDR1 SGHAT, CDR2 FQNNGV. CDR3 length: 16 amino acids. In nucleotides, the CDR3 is TGTGCCAGCAGCCTCGGACCTGAAGGTGCGGCAGATACGCAGTATTTT. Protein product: CASSLGPEGAADTQYF. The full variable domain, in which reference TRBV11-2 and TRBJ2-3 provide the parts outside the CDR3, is EAGVAQSPRYKIIEKRQSVAFWCNPISGHATLYWYQQILGQGPKLLIQFQNNGVVDDSQLPKDRFSAERLKGVDSTLKIQPAKLEDSAVYLCASSLGPEGAADTQYFGPGTRLTVL.